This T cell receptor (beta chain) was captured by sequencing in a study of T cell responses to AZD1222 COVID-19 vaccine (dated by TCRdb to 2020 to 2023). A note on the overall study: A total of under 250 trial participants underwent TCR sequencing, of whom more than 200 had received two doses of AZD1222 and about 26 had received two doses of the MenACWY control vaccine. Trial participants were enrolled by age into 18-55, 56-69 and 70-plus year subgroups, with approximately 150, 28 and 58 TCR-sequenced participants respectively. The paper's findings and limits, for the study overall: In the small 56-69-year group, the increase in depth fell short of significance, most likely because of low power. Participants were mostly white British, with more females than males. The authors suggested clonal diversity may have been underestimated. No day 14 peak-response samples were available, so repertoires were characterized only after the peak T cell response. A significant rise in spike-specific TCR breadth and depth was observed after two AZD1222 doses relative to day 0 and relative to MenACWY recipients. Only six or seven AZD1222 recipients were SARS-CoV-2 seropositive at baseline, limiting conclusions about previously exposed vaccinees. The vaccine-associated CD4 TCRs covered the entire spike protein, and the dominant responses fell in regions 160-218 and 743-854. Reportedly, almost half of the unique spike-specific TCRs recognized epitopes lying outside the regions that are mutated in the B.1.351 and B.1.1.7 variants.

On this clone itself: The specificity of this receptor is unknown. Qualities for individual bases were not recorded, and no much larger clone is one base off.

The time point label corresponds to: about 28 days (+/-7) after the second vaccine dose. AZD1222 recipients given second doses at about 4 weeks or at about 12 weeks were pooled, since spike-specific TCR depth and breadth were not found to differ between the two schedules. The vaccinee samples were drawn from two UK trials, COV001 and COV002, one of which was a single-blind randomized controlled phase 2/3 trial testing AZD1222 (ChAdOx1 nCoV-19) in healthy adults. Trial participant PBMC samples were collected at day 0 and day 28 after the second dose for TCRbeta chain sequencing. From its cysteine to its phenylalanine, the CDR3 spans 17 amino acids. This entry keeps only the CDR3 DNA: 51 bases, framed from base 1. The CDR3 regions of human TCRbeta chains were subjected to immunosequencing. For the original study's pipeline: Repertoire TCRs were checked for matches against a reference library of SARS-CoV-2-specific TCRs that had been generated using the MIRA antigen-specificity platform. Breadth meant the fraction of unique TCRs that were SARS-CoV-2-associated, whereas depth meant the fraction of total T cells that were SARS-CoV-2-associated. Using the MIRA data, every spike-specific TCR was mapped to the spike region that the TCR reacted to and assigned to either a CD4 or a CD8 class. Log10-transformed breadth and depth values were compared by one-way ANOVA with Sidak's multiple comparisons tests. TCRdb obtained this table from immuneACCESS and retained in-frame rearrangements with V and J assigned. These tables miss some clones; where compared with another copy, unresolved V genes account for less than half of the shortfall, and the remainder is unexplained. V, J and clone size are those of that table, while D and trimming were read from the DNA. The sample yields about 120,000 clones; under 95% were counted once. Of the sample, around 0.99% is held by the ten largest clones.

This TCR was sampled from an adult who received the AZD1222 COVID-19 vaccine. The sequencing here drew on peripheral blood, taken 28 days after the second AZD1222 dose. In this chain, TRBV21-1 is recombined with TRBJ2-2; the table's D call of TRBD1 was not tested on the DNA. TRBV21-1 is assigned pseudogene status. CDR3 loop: CASSKAKGTGRFGELFF. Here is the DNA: TGTGCCAGCAGCAAAGCAAAAGGGACAGGGCGTTTCGGGGAGCTGTTTTTT.